These 5 T cell receptor beta chains were sequenced from one sample in a study of resident and recirculating memory T cells in vitiligo. Sequencing was performed with immunoSEQ multiplex PCR; in TCRdb, only in-frame clones are kept and a portion is missing. The data show tens of thousands of clones, under 95% seen once. Sequencing was carried out using blood. The origin of the receptors is a male donor with vitiligo.

In nucleotides, the CDR3 is TGTGCCAGCCTAAGACAGGGTTACTATGGCTACACCTTC. Its protein product is CASLRQGYYGYTF. The chain employs TRBV5-8 and TRBJ1-2, with 7 bases identical to TRBD1. The CDR3 has 13 residues. The junction had 6 bases not matched to a gene; V was cut back by 7 bases and J by 3 bases. CDR1 is SGHTS and CDR2 is YDEGEE in the germline V gene.

The chain joins TRBV13 to TRBJ2-1; 7 bases agree with TRBD1. The V and J ends lost 5 bases and 4 bases, in that order; junction bases with no gene match: 11. Germline V gene sequence: CDR1 PRHDT, CDR2 FYEKMQ (reference sequence). This CDR3 is 16 amino acids long. The CDR3 coding sequence is TGTGCCAGCAGCCCCCCGACAGGGCCCCTTTACAATGAGCAGTTCTTC. It translates to CASSPPTGPLYNEQFF. Based on the CDR3 plus reference TRBV13 and TRBJ2-1, the full variable domain is AAGVIQSPRHLIKEKRETATLKCYPIPRHDTVYWYQQGPGQDPQFLISFYEKMQSDKGSIPDRFSAQQFSDYHSELNMSSLELGDSALYFCASSPPTGPLYNEQFFGPGTRLTVL.

This clone was recorded only once. The genes are TRBV27 and TRBJ2-3; 13 bases line up with TRBD2. Germline lookup yields CDR1 MNHEY and CDR2 SMNVEV (reference sequence). With 2 bases clipped from V and 8 bases from J, the junction kept 7 bases outside the gene matches. The length of the CDR3 is 16 residues. This chain's CDR3 is CASSLIGTSGIGTQYF. CDR3 DNA: TGTGCCAGCAGTTTAATTGGGACTAGCGGGATCGGTACGCAGTATTTT.

The CDR3 loop is CASSLEGGRAVETQYF. DNA for the CDR3: TGTGCCAGCAGCTTGGAAGGCGGGAGGGCCGTGGAGACCCAGTACTTC. V usage is TRBV5-4 and J usage is TRBJ2-5; 9 nucleotides agree with TRBD2. This CDR3 spans 16 amino acids. From germline, CDR1 is SGHNT and CDR2 YYREEE (reference sequence). V was clipped by 0 bases and J by 5 bases; unmatched bases: 8.

This rearrangement joins TRBV7-3 to TRBJ2-1, with TRBD2 matching over 9 bases. J was trimmed by 7 bases and V by 2 bases; bases with no gene match: 6. This CDR3 has 15 amino acids. Germline V lookup: CDR1 SGHTA, CDR2 FQGTGA. DNA of the CDR3: TGTGCCAGCAGCTTACTAGCGGGACGAGTGAATGAGCAGTTCTTC. This translates into CASSLLAGRVNEQFF.